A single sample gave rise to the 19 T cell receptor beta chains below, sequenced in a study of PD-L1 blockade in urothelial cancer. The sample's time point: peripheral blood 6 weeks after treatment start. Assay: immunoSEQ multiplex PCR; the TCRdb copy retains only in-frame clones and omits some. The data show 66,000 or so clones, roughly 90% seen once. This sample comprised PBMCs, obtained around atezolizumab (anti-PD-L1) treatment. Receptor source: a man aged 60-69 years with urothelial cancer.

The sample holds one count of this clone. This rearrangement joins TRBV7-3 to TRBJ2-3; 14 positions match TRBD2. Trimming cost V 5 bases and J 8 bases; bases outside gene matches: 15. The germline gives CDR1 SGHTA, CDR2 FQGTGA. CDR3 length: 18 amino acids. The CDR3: CASSPGTSGRGPWGTQYF. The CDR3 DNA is TGTGCCAGCAGCCCCGGGACTAGCGGGAGAGGGCCTTGGGGTACGCAGTATTTT.

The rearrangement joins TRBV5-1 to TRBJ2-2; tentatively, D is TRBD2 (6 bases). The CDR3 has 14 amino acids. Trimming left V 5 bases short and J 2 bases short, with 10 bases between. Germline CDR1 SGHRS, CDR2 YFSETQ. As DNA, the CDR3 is TGCGCCAGCAGTTCTGGGACTAACACCGGGGAGCTGTTTTTT. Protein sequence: CASSSGTNTGELFF.

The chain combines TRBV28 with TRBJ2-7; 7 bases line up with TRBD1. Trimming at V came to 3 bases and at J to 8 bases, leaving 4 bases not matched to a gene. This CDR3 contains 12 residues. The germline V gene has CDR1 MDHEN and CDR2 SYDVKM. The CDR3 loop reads CASSFEQGKQYF. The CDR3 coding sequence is TGTGCCAGCAGTTTCGAACAGGGGAAGCAGTACTTC. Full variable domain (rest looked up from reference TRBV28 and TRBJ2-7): DVKVTQSSRYLVKRTGEKVFLECVQDMDHENMFWYRQDPGLGLRLIYFSYDVKMKEKGDIPEGYSVSREKKERFSLILESASTNQTSMYLCASSFEQGKQYFGPGTRLTVT.

The DNA of the CDR3 is TGTGCCAGCAGTATGGTCGGCACCGGGGAGCTGTTTTTT. Its translation is CASSMVGTGELFF. The chain employs TRBV2 and TRBJ2-2; D is unclear. The CDR3 length is 13 residues. In germline, CDR1 is SNHLY, CDR2 FYNNEI. The V and J ends lost 5 bases and 4 bases respectively, with 8 bases between them.

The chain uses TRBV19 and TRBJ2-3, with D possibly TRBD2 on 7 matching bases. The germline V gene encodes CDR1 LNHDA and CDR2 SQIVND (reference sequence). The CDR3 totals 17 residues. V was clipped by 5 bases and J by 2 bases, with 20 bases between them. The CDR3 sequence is CASSPSPGGGITDTQYF. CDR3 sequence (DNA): TGTGCCAGTAGTCCCTCCCCGGGCGGGGGCATCACAGATACGCAGTATTTT.

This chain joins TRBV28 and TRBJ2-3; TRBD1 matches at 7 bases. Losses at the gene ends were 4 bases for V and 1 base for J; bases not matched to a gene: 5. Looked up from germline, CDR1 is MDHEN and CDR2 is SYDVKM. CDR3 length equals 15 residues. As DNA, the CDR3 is TGTGCCAGCAGTTCGGCTGGACAGGGCACAGATACGCAGTATTTT. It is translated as CASSSAGQGTDTQYF. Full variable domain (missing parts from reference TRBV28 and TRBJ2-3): DVKVTQSSRYLVKRTGEKVFLECVQDMDHENMFWYRQDPGLGLRLIYFSYDVKMKEKGDIPEGYSVSREKKERFSLILESASTNQTSMYLCASSSAGQGTDTQYFGPGTRLTVL.

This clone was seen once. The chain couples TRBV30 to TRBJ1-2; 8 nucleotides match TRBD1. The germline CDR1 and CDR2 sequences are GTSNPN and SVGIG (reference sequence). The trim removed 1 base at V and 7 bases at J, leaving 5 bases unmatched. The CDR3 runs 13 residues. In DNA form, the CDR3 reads TGTGCCTGGAGTGACCCCAGGGGGCCTGGCTACACCTTC. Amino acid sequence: CAWSDPRGPGYTF.

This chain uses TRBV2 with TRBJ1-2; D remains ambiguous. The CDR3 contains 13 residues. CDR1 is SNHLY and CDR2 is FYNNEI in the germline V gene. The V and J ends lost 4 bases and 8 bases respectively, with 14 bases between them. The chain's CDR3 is CASSGRFRGGYTF. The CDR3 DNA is TGTGCCAGCAGTGGGAGGTTTCGGGGAGGCTACACCTTC.

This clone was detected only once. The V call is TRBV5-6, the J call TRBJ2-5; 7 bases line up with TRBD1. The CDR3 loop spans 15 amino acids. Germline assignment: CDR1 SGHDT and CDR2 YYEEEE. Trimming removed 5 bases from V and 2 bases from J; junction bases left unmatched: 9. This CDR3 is CASSLGPGQQETQYF. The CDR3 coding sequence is TGTGCCAGCAGTCTGGGACCGGGACAGCAAGAGACCCAGTACTTC.

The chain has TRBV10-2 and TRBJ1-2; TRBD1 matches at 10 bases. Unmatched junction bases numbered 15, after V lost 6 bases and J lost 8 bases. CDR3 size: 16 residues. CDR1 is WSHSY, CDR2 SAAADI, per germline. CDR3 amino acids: CASRTGTGASGVGYTF. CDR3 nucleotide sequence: TGCGCCAGCAGGACCGGGACAGGGGCCTCCGGAGTCGGCTACACCTTC.

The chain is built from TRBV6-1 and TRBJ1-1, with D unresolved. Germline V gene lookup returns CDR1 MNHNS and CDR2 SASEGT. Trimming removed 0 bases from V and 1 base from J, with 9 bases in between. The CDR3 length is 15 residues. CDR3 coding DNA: TGTGCCAGCAGTGAAGCGGGAGGGCCGAACACTGAAGCTTTCTTT. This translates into CASSEAGGPNTEAFF.

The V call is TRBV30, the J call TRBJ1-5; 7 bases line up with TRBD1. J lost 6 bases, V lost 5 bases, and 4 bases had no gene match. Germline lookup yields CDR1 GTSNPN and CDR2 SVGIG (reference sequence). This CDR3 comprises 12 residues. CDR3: CAWDREGQPQHF. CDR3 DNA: TGTGCCTGGGACAGGGAAGGTCAGCCCCAGCATTTT.

CDR3 sequence reads: CASSVDLAGANEQFF. CDR3 sequence (DNA): TGTGCCAGCAGCGTAGACTTGGCGGGGGCCAATGAGCAGTTCTTC. The J gene is TRBJ2-1, the V gene TRBV9, with D possibly TRBD2 on 7 matching bases. This CDR3 has 15 amino acids. V was shortened by 0 bases and J by 6 bases, with 13 bases between the two germline ends. From germline, CDR1 is SGDLS and CDR2 YYNGEE.

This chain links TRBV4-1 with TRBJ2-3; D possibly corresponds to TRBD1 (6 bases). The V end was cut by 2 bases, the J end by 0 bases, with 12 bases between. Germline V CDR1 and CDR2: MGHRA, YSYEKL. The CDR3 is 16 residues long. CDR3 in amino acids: CASSQMGAWSTDTQYF. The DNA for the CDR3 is TGCGCCAGCAGCCAAATGGGGGCATGGAGCACAGATACGCAGTATTTT.

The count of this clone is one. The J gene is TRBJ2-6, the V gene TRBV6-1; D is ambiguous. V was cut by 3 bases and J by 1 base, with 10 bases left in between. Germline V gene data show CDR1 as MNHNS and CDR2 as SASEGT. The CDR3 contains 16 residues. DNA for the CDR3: TGTGCCAGCAGTGATGTACGAGGATCTGGGGCCAACGTCCTGACTTTC. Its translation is CASSDVRGSGANVLTF.

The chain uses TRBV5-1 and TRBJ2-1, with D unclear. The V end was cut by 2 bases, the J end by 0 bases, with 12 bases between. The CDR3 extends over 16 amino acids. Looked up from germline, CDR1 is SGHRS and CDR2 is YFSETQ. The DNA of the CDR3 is TGCGCCAGCAGCTTATCCGGCGGAAGCTCCTACAATGAGCAGTTCTTC. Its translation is CASSLSGGSSYNEQFF. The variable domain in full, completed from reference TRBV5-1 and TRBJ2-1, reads KAGVTQTPRYLIKTRGQQVTLSCSPISGHRSVSWYQQTPGQGLQFLFEYFSETQRNKGNFPGRFSGRQFSNSRSEMNVSTLELGDSALYLCASSLSGGSSYNEQFFGPGTRLTVL.

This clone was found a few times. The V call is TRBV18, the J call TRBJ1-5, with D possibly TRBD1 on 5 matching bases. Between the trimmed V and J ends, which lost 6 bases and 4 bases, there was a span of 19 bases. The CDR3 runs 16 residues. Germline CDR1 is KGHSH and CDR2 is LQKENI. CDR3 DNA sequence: TGTGCCAGCTCCAATCCCCCCCGGGGGGTGAATCAGCCCCAGCATTTT. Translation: CASSNPPRGVNQPQHF.

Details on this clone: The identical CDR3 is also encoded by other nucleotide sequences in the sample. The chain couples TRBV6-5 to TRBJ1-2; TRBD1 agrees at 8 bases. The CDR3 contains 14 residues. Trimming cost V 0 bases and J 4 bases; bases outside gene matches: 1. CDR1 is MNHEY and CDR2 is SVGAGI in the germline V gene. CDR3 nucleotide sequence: TGTGCCAGCAGTTACTCAACAGGGGGCTATGGCTACACCTTC. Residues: CASSYSTGGYGYTF.

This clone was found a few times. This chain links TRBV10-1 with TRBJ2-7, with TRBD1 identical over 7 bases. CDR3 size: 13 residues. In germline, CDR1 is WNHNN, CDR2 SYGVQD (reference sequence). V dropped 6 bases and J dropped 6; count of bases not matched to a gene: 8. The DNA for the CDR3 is TGCGCCAGCAGCACCGGGACAGACTCCGAGCAGTACTTC. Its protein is CASSTGTDSEQYF.